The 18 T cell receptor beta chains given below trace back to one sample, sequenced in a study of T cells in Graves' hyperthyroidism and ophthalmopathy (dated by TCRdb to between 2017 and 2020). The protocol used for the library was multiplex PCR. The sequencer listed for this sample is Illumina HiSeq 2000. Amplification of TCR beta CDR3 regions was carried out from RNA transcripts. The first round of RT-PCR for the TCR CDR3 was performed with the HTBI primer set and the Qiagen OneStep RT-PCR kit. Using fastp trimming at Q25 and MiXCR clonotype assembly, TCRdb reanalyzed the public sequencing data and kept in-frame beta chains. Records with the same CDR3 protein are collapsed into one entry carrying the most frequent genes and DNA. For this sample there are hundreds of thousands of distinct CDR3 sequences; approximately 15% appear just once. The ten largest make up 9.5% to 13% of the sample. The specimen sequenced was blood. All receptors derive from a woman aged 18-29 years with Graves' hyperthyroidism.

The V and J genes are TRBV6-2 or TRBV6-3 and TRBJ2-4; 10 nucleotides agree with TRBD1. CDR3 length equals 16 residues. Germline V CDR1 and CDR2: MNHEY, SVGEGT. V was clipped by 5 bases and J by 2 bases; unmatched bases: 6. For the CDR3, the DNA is TGTGCCAGCAGTGTTGCGGGACAGGGGACCAAAAACATTCAGTACTTC. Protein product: CASSVAGQGTKNIQYF.

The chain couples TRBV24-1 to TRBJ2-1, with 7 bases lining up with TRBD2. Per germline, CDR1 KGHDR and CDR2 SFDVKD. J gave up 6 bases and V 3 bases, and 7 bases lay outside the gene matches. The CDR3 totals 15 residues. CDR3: CATSDTPSGGNEQFF. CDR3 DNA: TGTGCCACCAGTGATACGCCTTCGGGGGGCAATGAGCAGTTCTTC.

The DNA for the CDR3 is TGTGCCAGCAGCTTAGTAGGAGGGGGGACGAACACCGGGGAGCTGTTTTTT. It is translated as CASSLVGGGTNTGELFF. V gene TRBV7-8 combines with J gene TRBJ2-2; either TRBD1 or TRBD2 may fit D (6 bases each). The CDR3 totals 17 residues. V lost 1 base and J 0 bases, leaving 12 bases between the germline ends. Germline-derived CDR1 and CDR2 are SGHVS and FQNEAQ.

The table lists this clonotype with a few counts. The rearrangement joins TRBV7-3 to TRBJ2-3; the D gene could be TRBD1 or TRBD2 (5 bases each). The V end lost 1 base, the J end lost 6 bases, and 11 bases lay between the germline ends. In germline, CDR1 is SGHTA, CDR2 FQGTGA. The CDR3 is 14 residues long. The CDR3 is CASSLSGTGDTQYF. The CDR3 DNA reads TGTGCCAGCAGCTTAAGTGGGACGGGGGATACGCAGTATTTT.

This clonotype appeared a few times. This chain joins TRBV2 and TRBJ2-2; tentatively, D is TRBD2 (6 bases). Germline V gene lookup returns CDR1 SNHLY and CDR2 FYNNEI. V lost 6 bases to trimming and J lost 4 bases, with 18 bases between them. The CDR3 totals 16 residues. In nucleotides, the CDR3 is TGTGCCAGCAGAACCACGCCGGGGGTTTCCACCGGGGAGCTGTTTTTT. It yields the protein CASRTTPGVSTGELFF.

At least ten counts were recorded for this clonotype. The CDR3 reads CATRDPMNTEAFF. CDR3 DNA: TGTGCCACCAGGGACCCCATGAACACTGAAGCTTTCTTT. V and J are TRBV15 and TRBJ1-1; D call uncertain. Between the trimmed V and J ends, which lost 6 bases and 0 bases, there was a span of 8 bases. This CDR3 has 13 residues. Per germline, CDR1 LNHNV and CDR2 YYDKDF (reference sequence). Variable domain in full (rest from reference TRBV15 and TRBJ1-1): DAMVIQNPRYQVTQFGKPVTLSCSQTLNHNVMYWYQQKSSQAPKLLFHYYDKDFNNEADTPDNFQSRRPNTSFCFLDIRSPGLGDTAMYLCATRDPMNTEAFFGQGTRLTVV.

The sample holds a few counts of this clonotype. In DNA, the CDR3 is TGTGCCAGCAGCCGCAGGGGGCTTTATGGCTACACCTTC. It translates to CASSRRGLYGYTF. This chain joins TRBV7-3 and TRBJ1-2; 8 bases match TRBD1. With V trimmed by 5 bases and J by 5 bases, 4 bases remained unmatched. Germline assignment: CDR1 SGHTA and CDR2 FQGTGA. The CDR3 spans 13 residues.

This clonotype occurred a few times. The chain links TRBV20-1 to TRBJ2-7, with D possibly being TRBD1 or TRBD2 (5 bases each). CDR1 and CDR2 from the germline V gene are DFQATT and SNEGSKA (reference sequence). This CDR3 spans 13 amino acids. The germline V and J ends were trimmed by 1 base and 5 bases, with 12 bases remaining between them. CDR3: CSARVRDGNEQYF. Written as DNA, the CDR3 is TGCAGTGCTAGAGTCAGGGACGGCAACGAGCAGTACTTC.

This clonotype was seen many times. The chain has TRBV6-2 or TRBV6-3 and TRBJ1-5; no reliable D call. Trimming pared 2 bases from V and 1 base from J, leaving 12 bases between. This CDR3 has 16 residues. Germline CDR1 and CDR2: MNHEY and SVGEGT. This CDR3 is CASSYRAPSSNQPQHF. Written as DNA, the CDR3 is TGTGCCAGCAGTTACCGGGCCCCTTCCAGCAATCAGCCCCAGCATTTT.

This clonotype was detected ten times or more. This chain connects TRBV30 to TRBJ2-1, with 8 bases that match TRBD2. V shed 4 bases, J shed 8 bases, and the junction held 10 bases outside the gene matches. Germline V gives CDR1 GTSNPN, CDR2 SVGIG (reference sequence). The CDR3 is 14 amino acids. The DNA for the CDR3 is TGTGCCTGGAAACCGGGAGGGCCTGGGTATGAGCAGTTCTTC. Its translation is CAWKPGGPGYEQFF.

The CDR3 is CASSIGGYSNQPQHF. DNA of the CDR3: TGTGCCAGTAGTATAGGAGGTTATAGCAATCAGCCCCAGCATTTT. The V call is TRBV19, the J call TRBJ1-5; D is unclear. Germline values: CDR1 LNHDA, CDR2 SQIVND (reference sequence). The CDR3 length is 15 residues. Trimming removed 1 base at V and 0 bases at J, with 7 bases between. The full variable domain, completed using reference TRBV19 and TRBJ1-5, is DGGITQSPKYLFRKEGQNVTLSCEQNLNHDAMYWYRQDPGQGLRLIYYSQIVNDFQKGDIAEGYSVSREKKESFPLTVTSAQKNPTAFYLCASSIGGYSNQPQHFGDGTRLSIL.

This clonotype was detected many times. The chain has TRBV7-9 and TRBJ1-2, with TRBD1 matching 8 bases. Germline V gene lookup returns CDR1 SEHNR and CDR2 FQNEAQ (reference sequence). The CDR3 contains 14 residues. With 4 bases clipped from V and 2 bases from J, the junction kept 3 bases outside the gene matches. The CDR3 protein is CASSYRTGNYGYTF. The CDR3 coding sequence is TGTGCCAGCAGCTACCGGACAGGGAACTATGGCTACACCTTC.

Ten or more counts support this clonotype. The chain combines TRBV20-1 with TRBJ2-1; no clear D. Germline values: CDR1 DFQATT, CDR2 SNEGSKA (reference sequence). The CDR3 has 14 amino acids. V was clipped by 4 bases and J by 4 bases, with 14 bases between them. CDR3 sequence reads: CSATGPPIYNEQFF. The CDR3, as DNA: TGCAGTGCTACCGGACCCCCTATTTACAATGAGCAGTTCTTC.

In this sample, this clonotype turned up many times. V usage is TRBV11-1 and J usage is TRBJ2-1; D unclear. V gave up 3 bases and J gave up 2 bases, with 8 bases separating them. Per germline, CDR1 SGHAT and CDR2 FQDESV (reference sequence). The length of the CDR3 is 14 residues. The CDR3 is CASSFRSTYNEQFF. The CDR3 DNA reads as TGTGCCAGCAGCTTTCGGTCTACCTACAATGAGCAGTTCTTC. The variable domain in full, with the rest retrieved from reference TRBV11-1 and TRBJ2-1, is EAEVAQSPRYKITEKSQAVAFWCDPISGHATLYWYRQILGQGPELLVQFQDESVVDDSQLPKDRFSAERLKGVDSTLKIQPAELGDSAMYLCASSFRSTYNEQFFGPGTRLTVL.

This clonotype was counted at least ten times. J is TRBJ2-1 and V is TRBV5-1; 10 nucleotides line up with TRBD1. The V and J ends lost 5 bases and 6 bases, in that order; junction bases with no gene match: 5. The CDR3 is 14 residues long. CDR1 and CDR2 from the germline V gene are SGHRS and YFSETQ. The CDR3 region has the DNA TGCGCCAGCAGAACAGGGACAGGGGTCAATGAGCAGTTCTTC. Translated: CASRTGTGVNEQFF.

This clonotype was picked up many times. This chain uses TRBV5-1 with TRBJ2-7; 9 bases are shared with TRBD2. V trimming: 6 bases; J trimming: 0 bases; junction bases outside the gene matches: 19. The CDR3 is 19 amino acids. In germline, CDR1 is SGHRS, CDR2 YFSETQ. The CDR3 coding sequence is TGCGCCAGCAACCCGGGCAGGGGTGATAGCGGGAGTTACTCCTACGAGCAGTACTTC. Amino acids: CASNPGRGDSGSYSYEQYF.

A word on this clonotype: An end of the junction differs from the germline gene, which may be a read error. The CDR3 region is CANGLVNWTSFAYNEQFF. The CDR3 nucleotides read TGTGCTAATGGTTTGGTAAATTGGACTAGCTTCGCCTACAATGAGCAGTTCTTC. The V gene is TRBV12-5, the J gene TRBJ2-1; 8 bases agree with TRBD2. The V gene's germline CDR1 is LGHNT and CDR2 FRNRAP. The CDR3 length is 18 residues.

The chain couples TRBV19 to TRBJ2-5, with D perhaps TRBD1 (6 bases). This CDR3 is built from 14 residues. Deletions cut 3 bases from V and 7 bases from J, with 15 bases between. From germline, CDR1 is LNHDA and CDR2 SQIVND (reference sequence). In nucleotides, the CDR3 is TGTGCCAGTAGTATCCAGGGGTTGAGTTCGACCCAGTACTTC. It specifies CASSIQGLSSTQYF.